The entry that follows covers one T cell receptor beta chain sequence. This record belongs to a study of Ad26.COV2.S vaccination and SARS-CoV-2 variants. Noted treatment: around 19 received Ad26.COV2.S at low or high dose, single or two shots; 5 received placebo; per-sample allocation not given. The study sampled participants on day 63 after the first vaccine or placebo injection. Profiling relied on immunoSEQ multiplex PCR, and the TCRdb table lists in-frame clones only, not all of them. The sample contains around 270,000 clones, roughly 87% of which appear only once. The CDR3 loop spans 15 amino acids. From germline, CDR1 is SGHTA and CDR2 FQGNSA. V was shortened by 1 base and J by 2 bases, with 8 bases between the two germline ends.

The genes are TRBV7-2 and TRBJ2-2; no reliable D call. This TCR came from a person aged 18 to 59 who received the Ad26.COV2.S COVID-19 vaccine or a placebo. The source was peripheral blood, collected in a trial of Ad26.COV2.S vaccine versus placebo. The CDR3 reads CASSLVAVNTGELFF. The CDR3 coding sequence is TGTGCCAGCAGCTTAGTCGCAGTTAACACCGGGGAGCTGTTTTTT.